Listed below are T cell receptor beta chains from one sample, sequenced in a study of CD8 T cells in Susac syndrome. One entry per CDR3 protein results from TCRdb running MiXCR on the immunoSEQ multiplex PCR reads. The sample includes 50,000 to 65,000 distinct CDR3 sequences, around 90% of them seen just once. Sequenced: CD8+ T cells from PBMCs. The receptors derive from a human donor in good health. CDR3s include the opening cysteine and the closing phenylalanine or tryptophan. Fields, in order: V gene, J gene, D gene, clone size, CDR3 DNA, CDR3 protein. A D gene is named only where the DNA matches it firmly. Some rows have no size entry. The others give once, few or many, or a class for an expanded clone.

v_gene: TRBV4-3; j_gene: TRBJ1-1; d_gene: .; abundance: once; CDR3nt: TGCGCCAGCAGCCAATTCTTCGGGGGCACTGAAGCTTTCTTT; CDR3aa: CASSQFFGGTEAFF
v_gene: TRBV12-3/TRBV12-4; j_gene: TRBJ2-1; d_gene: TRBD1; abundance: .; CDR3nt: TGTGCCAGCAGTTCCACAGGGGGCGATGAGCAGTTCTTC; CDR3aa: CASSSTGGDEQFF
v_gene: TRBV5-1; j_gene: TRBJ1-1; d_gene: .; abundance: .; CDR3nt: TGCGCCAGCAGCATCGTGACAGAGAACACTGAAGCTTTCTTT; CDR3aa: CASSIVTENTEAFF
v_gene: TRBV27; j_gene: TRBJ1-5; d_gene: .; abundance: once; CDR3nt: TGTGCCAGCAGTTTGGCCCCTTCCCCCAATCAGCCCCAGCATTTT; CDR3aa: CASSLAPSPNQPQHF
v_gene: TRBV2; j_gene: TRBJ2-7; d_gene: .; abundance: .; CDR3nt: TGTGCCAGCAGTGAAGAGGACCTAGAGCAGTACTTC; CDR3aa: CASSEEDLEQYF
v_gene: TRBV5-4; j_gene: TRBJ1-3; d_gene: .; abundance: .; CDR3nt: TGTGCCAGCAGCGTGGATCGTTCTGGAAACACCATATATTTT; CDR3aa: CASSVDRSGNTIYF
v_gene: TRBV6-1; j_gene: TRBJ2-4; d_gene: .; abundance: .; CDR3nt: TGTGCCAGCAGTCCGGGACCGGGAGCCAAAAACATTCAGTACTTC; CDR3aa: CASSPGPGAKNIQYF
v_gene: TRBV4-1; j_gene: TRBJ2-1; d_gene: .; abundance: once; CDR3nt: TGCGCCAGCAGCCAAGAAATCCCCCCTCGGGCCTCCTACAATGAGCAGTTCTTC; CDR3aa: CASSQEIPPRASYNEQFF
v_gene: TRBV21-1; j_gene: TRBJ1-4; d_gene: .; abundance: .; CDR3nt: TGTGCCAGCAGCAAATGTCGTCCTAGGACAGCAACTAATGAAAAACTGTTTTTT; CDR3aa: CASSKCRPRTATNEKLFF
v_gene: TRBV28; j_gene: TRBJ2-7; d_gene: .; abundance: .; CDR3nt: TGTGCCAGCAGTTTAGAATGGGGATACGAGCAGTACTTC; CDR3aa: CASSLEWGYEQYF
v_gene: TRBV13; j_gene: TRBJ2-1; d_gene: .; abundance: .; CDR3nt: TGTGCCAGCAGCTCCGGGTACAATGAGCAGTTCTTC; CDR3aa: CASSSGYNEQFF
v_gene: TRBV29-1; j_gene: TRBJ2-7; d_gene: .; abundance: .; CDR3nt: TGCAGCGTTGAAAGGAGGGACAACGAGCAGTACTTC; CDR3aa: CSVERRDNEQYF
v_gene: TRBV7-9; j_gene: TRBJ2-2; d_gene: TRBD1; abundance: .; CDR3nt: TGTGCCAGCAGTGACGGGACAGGTGTGAACACCGGGGAGCTGTTTTTT; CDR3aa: CASSDGTGVNTGELFF
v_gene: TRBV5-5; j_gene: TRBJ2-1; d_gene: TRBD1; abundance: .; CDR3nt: TGTGCCAGCATCACCGGTGGGGACAGCTTCTACAATGAGCAGTTCTTC; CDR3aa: CASITGGDSFYNEQFF
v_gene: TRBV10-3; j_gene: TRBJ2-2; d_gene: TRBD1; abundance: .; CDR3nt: TGTGCCATCAATAAGGGACAGCCGAACACCGGGGAGCTGTTTTTT; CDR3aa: CAINKGQPNTGELFF
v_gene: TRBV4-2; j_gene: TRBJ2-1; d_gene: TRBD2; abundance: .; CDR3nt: TGTGCCAGCAGCCAGTTAGCGGGGGGGCTACGGTTCTTC; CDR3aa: CASSQLAGGLRFF
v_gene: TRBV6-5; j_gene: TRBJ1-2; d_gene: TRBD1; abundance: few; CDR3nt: TGTGCCAGCAGTCCGGGACAGCTTAACTATGGCTACACCTTC; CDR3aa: CASSPGQLNYGYTF
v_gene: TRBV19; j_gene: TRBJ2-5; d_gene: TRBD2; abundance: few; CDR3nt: TGTGCCAGTAGCCCCGGACTAGCTGAGACCCAGTACTTC; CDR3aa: CASSPGLAETQYF
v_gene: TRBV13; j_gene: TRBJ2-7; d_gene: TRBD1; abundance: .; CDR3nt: TGTGCCAGCAGCTTAGGCCGGGACAGCTACGAGCAGTACTTC; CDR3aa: CASSLGRDSYEQYF
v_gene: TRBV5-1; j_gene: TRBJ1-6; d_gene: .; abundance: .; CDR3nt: TGCGCCAGCAGCTTGGGGGTCAAGGATTCACCCCTCCACTTT; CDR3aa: CASSLGVKDSPLHF
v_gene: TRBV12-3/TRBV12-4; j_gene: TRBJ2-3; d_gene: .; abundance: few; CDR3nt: TGTGCCAGCAGGGACTATGACCTCACAGATACGCAGTATTTT; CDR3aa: CASRDYDLTDTQYF
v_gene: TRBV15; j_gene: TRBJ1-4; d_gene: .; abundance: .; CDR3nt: TGTGCCACCAGCACAAACCCCGGTATTAATGAAAAACTGTTTTTT; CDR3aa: CATSTNPGINEKLFF
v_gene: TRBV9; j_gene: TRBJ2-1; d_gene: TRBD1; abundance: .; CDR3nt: TGTGCCAGCAGCCCGCCCGACAGGGCCAATGAGCAGTTCTTC; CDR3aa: CASSPPDRANEQFF
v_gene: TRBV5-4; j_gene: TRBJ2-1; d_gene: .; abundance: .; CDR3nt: TGTGCCAGCAGCTCCCCCCGCTGGTTTGGGGACTCCTACAATGAGCAGTTCTTC; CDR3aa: CASSSPRWFGDSYNEQFF
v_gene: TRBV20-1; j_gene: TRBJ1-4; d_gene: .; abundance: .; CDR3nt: TGCAGTGCTAGAGATTTCGACTCCGGAGGTGAAAAACTGTTTTTT; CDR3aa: CSARDFDSGGEKLFF
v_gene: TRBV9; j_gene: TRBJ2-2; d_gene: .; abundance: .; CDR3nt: TGTGCCAGCAGCGTAGATAAGGACACCGGGGAGCTGTTTTTT; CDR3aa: CASSVDKDTGELFF
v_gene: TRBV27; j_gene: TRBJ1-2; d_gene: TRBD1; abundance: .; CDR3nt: TGTGCCAGCAGGCACCTAGACAGGGGGGAGGTGAGCTACACCTTC; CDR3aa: CASRHLDRGEVSYTF
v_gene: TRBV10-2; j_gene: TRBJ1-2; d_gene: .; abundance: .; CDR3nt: TGCGCCATTAGGAACCAGGGAGGGGAAAGTGGCTACACCTTC; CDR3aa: CAIRNQGGESGYTF
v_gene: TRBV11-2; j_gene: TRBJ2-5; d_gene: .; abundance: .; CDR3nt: TGTGCCAGCAGCCAAAAACGGGACTCCGCCGGGGAGACCCAGTACTTC; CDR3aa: CASSQKRDSAGETQYF
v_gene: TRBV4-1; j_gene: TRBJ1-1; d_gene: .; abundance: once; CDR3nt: TGCGCCAGCAGCCTCCATGGCGGGGGTGAAGCTTTCTTT; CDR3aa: CASSLHGGGEAFF
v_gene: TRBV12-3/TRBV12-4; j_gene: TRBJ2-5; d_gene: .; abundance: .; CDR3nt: TGTGCCAGCAGCACTGACAGGGAGGAGGAGACCCAGTACTTC; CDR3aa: CASSTDREEETQYF
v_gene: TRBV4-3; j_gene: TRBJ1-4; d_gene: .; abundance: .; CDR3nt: TGCGCCAGCAGCCAAGATCGGCAGATCGGGGCTAATGAAAAACTGTTTTTT; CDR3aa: CASSQDRQIGANEKLFF
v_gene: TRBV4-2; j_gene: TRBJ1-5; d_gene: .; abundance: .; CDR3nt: TGTGCCAGCAGCCAAGATTCGGGGGAGGGCAATCAGCCCCAGCATTTT; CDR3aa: CASSQDSGEGNQPQHF
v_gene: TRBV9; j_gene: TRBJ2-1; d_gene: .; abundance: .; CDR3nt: TGTGCCAGCTCCCGGGGCAGTAGCTCCTACAATGAGCAGTTCTTC; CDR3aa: CASSRGSSSYNEQFF
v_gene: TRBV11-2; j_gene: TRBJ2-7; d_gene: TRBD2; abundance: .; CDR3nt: TGTGCCAGCAGCTTACGGACTAGCGGCGCCTACGAGCAGTACTTC; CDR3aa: CASSLRTSGAYEQYF
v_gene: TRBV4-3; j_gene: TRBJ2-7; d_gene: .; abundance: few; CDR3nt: TGCGCCAGCAGCCAAGATCCCCAGGGTCCCTACGAGCAGTACTTC; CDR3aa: CASSQDPQGPYEQYF
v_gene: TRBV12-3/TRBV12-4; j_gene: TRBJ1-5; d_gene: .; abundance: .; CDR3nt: TGTGCCAGCAGTCCAGAGGCCGATCAGCCCCAGCATTTT; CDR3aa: CASSPEADQPQHF